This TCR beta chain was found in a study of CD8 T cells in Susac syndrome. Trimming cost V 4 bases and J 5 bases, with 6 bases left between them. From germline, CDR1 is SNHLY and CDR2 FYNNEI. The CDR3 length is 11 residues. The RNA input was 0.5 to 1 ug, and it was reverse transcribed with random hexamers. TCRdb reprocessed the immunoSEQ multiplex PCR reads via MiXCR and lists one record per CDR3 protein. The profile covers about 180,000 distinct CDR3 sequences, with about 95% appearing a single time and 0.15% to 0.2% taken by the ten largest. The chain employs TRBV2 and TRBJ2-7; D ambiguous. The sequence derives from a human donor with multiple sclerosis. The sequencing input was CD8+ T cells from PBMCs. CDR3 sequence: CASSVFHEQYF. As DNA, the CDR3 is TGTGCCAGCAGTGTTTTCCACGAGCAGTACTTC.